This passage covers 23 T cell receptor beta chains from one sample sequenced in a study of blood T cells in healthy people across ages. With a J-beta primer mix and a sample-barcoded 5' primer, a second PCR ran roughly 6 to 11 cycles. TCRdb passed the 5' RACE reads through MiXCR, listing each CDR3 protein once. The table has a few hundred thousand distinct CDR3 sequences, about 25% seen once. A further study also used this sample, focusing on T cells of mothers and their children.

Material for sequencing was blood. These receptors were obtained from a boy aged 2-15 years in good health.

The chain links TRBV7-9 to TRBJ1-5; TRBD1 is a possible D gene (6 bases). The CDR3 runs 17 residues. V was trimmed by 1 base and J by 3 bases, leaving 16 bases between them. Germline CDR1 is SEHNR and CDR2 is FQNEAQ (reference sequence). The CDR3 sequence: CASSLGEAGAVNQPQHF. Here the CDR3 DNA reads TGTGCCAGCAGCTTAGGGGAGGCAGGGGCCGTCAATCAGCCCCAGCATTTT.

This clonotype has just a few counts. The chain couples TRBV5-1 to TRBJ2-3, with TRBD1 identical over 7 bases. The V gene's germline CDR1 is SGHRS and CDR2 YFSETQ. The J segment lost 2 bases and the V segment lost 4 bases, leaving 7 bases of the junction unmatched. The CDR3 is 15 residues long. The CDR3 bases are TGCGCCAGCAGCCTAACCGACAGGGTCACAGATACGCAGTATTTT. It is translated as CASSLTDRVTDTQYF.

This clonotype appeared a few times. The rearrangement joins TRBV7-2 to TRBJ1-5; no clear D. CDR3 length: 13 amino acids. Germline V CDR1 and CDR2: SGHTA, FQGNSA. Trimming shortened V by 2 bases and J by 2 bases, and 4 bases separated the two germline ends. This chain's CDR3 is CTSSLRGNQPQHF. DNA for the CDR3: TGTACCAGCAGCTTACGGGGCAATCAGCCCCAGCATTTT.

This clonotype turned up a few times. V is TRBV29-1 and J is TRBJ2-7; D might be TRBD2 (5 bases). Germline-derived CDR1 and CDR2 are SQVTM and ANQGSEA. The CDR3 covers 14 residues. Trimming shortened V by 4 bases and J by 0 bases, and 13 bases separated the two germline ends. CDR3 residues: CSVVRRASSYEQYF. CDR3 nucleotides: TGCAGCGTTGTAAGGCGGGCAAGCTCCTACGAGCAGTACTTC.

The chain joins TRBV12-3 or TRBV12-4 to TRBJ1-2; D gene ambiguous. This CDR3 comprises 13 residues. Trimming cost V 3 bases and J 8 bases, with 13 bases left between them. The CDR3 DNA reads TGTGCCAGCAGTTTTCCGGGTAAGGAGGGCTACACCTTC. This sequence encodes CASSFPGKEGYTF.

A few counts support this clonotype. CDR3 nucleotides: TGTGCCAGCAGTTTAGCGGGAGGGCCTTTAGAGACCCAGTACTTC. Translation: CASSLAGGPLETQYF. The V gene is TRBV12-3 or TRBV12-4, the J gene TRBJ2-5; TRBD2 agrees at 7 bases. V was pared by 0 bases and J by 4 bases, with 5 bases of the junction left unmatched. CDR3 length: 15 residues.

The chain has TRBV5-1 and TRBJ1-6; no clear D gene. Trimming removed 4 bases from V and 9 bases from J, with 14 bases in between. Germline loops: CDR1 SGHRS, CDR2 YFSETQ. The CDR3 loop spans 14 amino acids. The CDR3 protein is CASSREGYSSPLHF. In DNA, the CDR3 is TGCGCCAGCAGCCGGGAGGGATACAGTTCACCCCTCCACTTT.

This clonotype was counted between two and nine times. The chain is built from TRBV6-5 and TRBJ1-3; 9 bases align to TRBD1. The CDR3 runs to 17 residues. Germline assignment: CDR1 MNHEY and CDR2 SVGAGI. Germline trimming cut 4 bases from V and 3 bases from J; bases unmatched to any gene: 10. For the CDR3, the DNA is TGTGCCAGCAGTTCCACTCCCGGGACAGGGCTTGGAAACACCATATATTTT. This encodes CASSSTPGTGLGNTIYF.

This chain uses TRBV4-2 with TRBJ2-5; 10 bases align to TRBD2. In germline, CDR1 is LGHNA, CDR2 YNFKEQ. The CDR3 is 18 amino acids. Trimming took 0 bases from V and 3 from J; bases not matched to a gene: 10. The CDR3 coding sequence is TGTGCCAGCAGCCAAGAACTAGCGGGGACAACAATAGAAGAGACCCAGTACTTC. Residues: CASSQELAGTTIEETQYF.

This clonotype occurred a few times. V gene TRBV7-9 combines with J gene TRBJ2-5; 8 bases are a match to TRBD2. The CDR3 totals 18 residues. Germline CDR1 SEHNR, CDR2 FQNEAQ (reference sequence). The trim removed 4 bases at V and 1 base at J, leaving 14 bases unmatched. CDR3 amino acids: CASSSPPRLARSQETQYF. The CDR3 region has the DNA TGTGCCAGCAGCTCGCCCCCTAGACTAGCGCGGAGCCAAGAGACCCAGTACTTC.

For the CDR3, the DNA is TGTGCCAGCAGCCCGACGGCAGGGGTTCTCTCCGAGCAGTACTTC. Translation: CASSPTAGVLSEQYF. V is TRBV7-9 and J is TRBJ2-7; perhaps TRBD1 as D (6 bases). The germline gives CDR1 SEHNR, CDR2 FQNEAQ (reference sequence). Trimming pared 5 bases from V and 6 bases from J, leaving 20 bases between. The CDR3 contains 15 residues.

The gene calls are TRBV6-2 or TRBV6-3 and TRBJ2-2; 8 nucleotides match TRBD1. V dropped 4 bases and J dropped 5; count of bases not matched to a gene: 9. The CDR3 runs to 16 residues. Germline CDR1 reads MNHEY; CDR2 reads SVGEGT. The CDR3 loop reads CASSSPGGAWTGELFF. DNA for the CDR3: TGTGCCAGCAGTTCCCCAGGGGGCGCCTGGACCGGGGAGCTGTTTTTT.

In this sample, this clonotype turned up a few times. The V gene is TRBV29-1, the J gene TRBJ2-2; D is uncertain. This CDR3 comprises 15 residues. Trimming shortened V by 2 bases and J by 1 base, and 11 bases separated the two germline ends. CDR1 SQVTM and CDR2 ANQGSEA come from the germline V gene. CDR3 sequence reads: CSVESGTLNTGELFF. CDR3 nucleotide sequence: TGCAGCGTTGAAAGTGGCACCTTGAACACCGGGGAGCTGTTTTTT.

This clonotype has just a few counts. The rearrangement links TRBV20-1 to TRBJ1-2; 7 bases agree with TRBD1. After removal of 4 bases from V and 4 bases from J, the junction contained 6 bases not matched to a gene. The germline CDR1 and CDR2 sequences are DFQATT and SNEGSKA (reference sequence). CDR3 length: 13 residues. CDR3 protein: CSATTGVSYGYTF. The CDR3 nucleotides are TGCAGTGCTACTACAGGGGTTAGCTATGGCTACACCTTC.

This clonotype has only a few counts. The chain uses TRBV6-1 and TRBJ2-5, with D possibly TRBD1 on 6 matching bases. CDR3 length equals 17 residues. Germline V CDR1 and CDR2: MNHNS, SASEGT. Deletions cut 6 bases from V and 2 bases from J, with 22 bases between. In nucleotides, the CDR3 is TGTGCCAGCAGGAGGGGTAATATGTTAAGGGGGCAAGAGACCCAGTACTTC. It specifies CASRRGNMLRGQETQYF.

This chain uses TRBV19 with TRBJ2-5; a weak D match, TRBD2 (6 bases). This CDR3 has 12 amino acids. Trimming pared 7 bases from V and 9 bases from J, leaving 15 bases between. Germline CDR1 reads LNHDA; CDR2 reads SQIVND (reference sequence). This CDR3 reads CASINGRGAQYF. DNA for the CDR3: TGTGCCAGTATCAACGGGAGAGGGGCCCAGTACTTC.

V gene TRBV30 combines with J gene TRBJ1-1, with D hard to call. CDR1 is GTSNPN, CDR2 SVGIG, per germline (reference sequence). There are 14 residues in the CDR3. With 0 bases removed from V and 7 bases from J, the gap between germline ends came to 15 bases. CDR3 sequence reads: CAWSVRFGWGEAFF. Here the CDR3 DNA reads TGTGCCTGGAGTGTACGGTTTGGATGGGGTGAAGCTTTCTTT.

As regards this clonotype: A much larger clone is a single base away; this may be a read error. The gene calls are TRBV12-3 or TRBV12-4 and TRBJ2-5, with TRBD1 matching 8 bases. The J call may be faulty, since TRBJ2-7 better matches the DNA end. The CDR3 loop spans 14 amino acids. The CDR3 protein is CANSWGQATYEQYF. In DNA, the CDR3 is TGTGCCAACAGTTGGGGACAGGCCACCTACGAGCAGTACTTC.

The chain employs TRBV6-2 or TRBV6-3 and TRBJ1-4, with D unclear. Germline CDR1 reads MNHEY; CDR2 reads SVGEGT. This CDR3 contains 11 residues. V was cut by 10 bases and J by 11 bases, with 14 bases left in between. The CDR3 protein is CATSAGDKLFF. CDR3 bases: TGTGCCACCTCCGCCGGGGATAAACTGTTTTTT.

There are a few counts of this clonotype. The germline gene is not matched at one end of the junction; a read error may be the cause. The chain is built from TRBV4-1 and TRBJ2-7; D may be TRBD1 (5 bases). The CDR3 is made up of 16 amino acids. Germline CDR1 is MGHRA and CDR2 is YSYEKL. The CDR3 bases are TGCGCCAGCAGCCAAGGGTTGCAGGGCGGCACCTACGTGCAGTACTTC. Its translation: CASSQGLQGGTYVQYF.

There are many counts of this clonotype. The J gene is TRBJ1-1, the V gene TRBV5-5; D possibly corresponds to TRBD1 (6 bases). CDR3 length: 13 amino acids. The V gene's germline CDR1 is SGHKS and CDR2 YYEKEE (reference sequence). Trimming stripped 4 bases from V and 3 bases from J, with 10 bases between. The CDR3 sequence: CASSPRGDTEAFF. CDR3 nucleotide sequence: TGTGCCAGCAGCCCGAGGGGGGACACTGAAGCTTTCTTT.

The chain combines TRBV7-9 with TRBJ2-1, with a possible D match to TRBD2 (5 bases). CDR3 length: 15 residues. V was shortened by 10 bases and J by 4 bases, with 20 bases between the two germline ends. Germline CDR1 is SEHNR and CDR2 is FQNEAQ (reference sequence). CDR3 in DNA: TGTGCCAACCATGAGCCGGGGTTTGGGTACAATGAGCAGTTCTTC. Its translation: CANHEPGFGYNEQFF.

This chain links TRBV3-1 with TRBJ2-5, with D perhaps matching TRBD1 (6 bases). The length of the CDR3 is 13 residues. V was cut by 0 bases and J by 11 bases, with 13 bases left in between. Per the germline V gene, CDR1 is LGHDT and CDR2 is YNNKEL (reference sequence). For the CDR3, the DNA is TGTGCCAGCAGCCAAGATCAACAGGGTCGGCAGTACTTC. Protein sequence: CASSQDQQGRQYF.